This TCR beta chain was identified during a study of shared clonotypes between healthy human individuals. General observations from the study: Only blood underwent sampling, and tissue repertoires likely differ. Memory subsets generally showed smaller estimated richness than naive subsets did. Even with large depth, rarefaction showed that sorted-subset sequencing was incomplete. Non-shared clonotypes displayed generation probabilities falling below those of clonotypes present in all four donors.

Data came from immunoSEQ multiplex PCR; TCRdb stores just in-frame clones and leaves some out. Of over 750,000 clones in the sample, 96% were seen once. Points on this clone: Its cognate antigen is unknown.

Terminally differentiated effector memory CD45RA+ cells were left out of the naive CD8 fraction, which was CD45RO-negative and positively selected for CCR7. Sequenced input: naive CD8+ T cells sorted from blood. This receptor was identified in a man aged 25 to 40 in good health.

The CDR3 loop is CASTPGGLGHPKQYF. In DNA form, the CDR3 reads TGTGCCAGCACGCCCGGGGGGTTGGGGCACCCGAAGCAGTACTTC. V is TRBV7-2 and J is TRBJ2-7; 7 nucleotides agree with TRBD2. The CDR3 runs to 15 residues. The V and J ends lost 7 bases and 8 bases, in that order; junction bases with no gene match: 17. Germline values: CDR1 SGHTA, CDR2 FQGNSA.